The rows below give T cell receptor beta chains drawn from one sample of a study of siplizumab effects on memory and regulatory T cells. Profiling relied on immunoSEQ multiplex PCR, and the TCRdb table lists in-frame clones only, not all of them. Here the sample spans tens of thousands of clones, roughly nine tenths being singletons. What was sequenced was CD8+ T cells sorted from blood. The source is a human donor in good health. Each CDR3 is given without its conserved first and last residue.

v_gene,j_gene,CDR3aa
TRBV6-6,TRBJ1-1,ASHLRQENTEAF
TRBV4-1,TRBJ1-5,ASRVQLYSNQPQH
TRBV5-4,TRBJ1-2,ASSLEAGSYGYT
TRBV13,TRBJ1-1,ASSSTLQGGNTEAF
TRBV10-3,TRBJ2-1,AISEWASGRSDNEQF
TRBV14,TRBJ2-7,ASSDRDRGLDEQY
TRBV30,TRBJ2-7,AWETSGFEQY
TRBV11-2,TRBJ2-2,ASRRPRWNTGELF
TRBV19,TRBJ1-5,ASTGGISNQPQH
TRBV27,TRBJ1-2,ASSWGADYGYT
TRBV7-9,TRBJ2-1,ASSSTRNNNEQF
TRBV27,TRBJ1-2,ASRFGAIGVGGNYGYT
TRBV18,TRBJ2-7,ASSPAEAYEQY
TRBV4-1,TRBJ2-1,ASSQEGLARNEQF
TRBV7-9,TRBJ2-3,ASSLGTTTQY
TRBV11-2,TRBJ2-7,ASSLILDGQY
TRBV4-1,TRBJ2-2,ASSLAGGGRATGELF
TRBV7-9,TRBJ2-7,ASSLFPGQGYEQY